This is a list of T cell receptor beta chains from one sample in a study of response to subunit inactivated influenza vaccine. TCRdb recomputed calls from the RT-PCR reads with MiXCR, one row per CDR3 protein. This table has 500,000 to 600,000 distinct CDR3 sequences, around 8% appearing once. Sequenced material: PBMCs from blood, taken roughly 24 months after vaccination. Receptors originate from a man aged 50 to 69 who received an inactivated influenza vaccine. Both conserved end residues are part of each CDR3. Fields, in order: CDR3 length, J gene, V gene, CDR3 protein.

CDR3 length: 14; J gene: TRBJ1-3; V gene: TRBV11-2; CDR3 protein: CASRGVTSGNTIYF
CDR3 length: 15; J gene: TRBJ2-7; V gene: TRBV9; CDR3 protein: CASSVAVGSFYEQYF
CDR3 length: 16; J gene: TRBJ2-5; V gene: TRBV28; CDR3 protein: CASSLGTSGSKETQYF
CDR3 length: 15; J gene: TRBJ1-3; V gene: TRBV5-1; CDR3 protein: CASSSDRGFGDTIYF
CDR3 length: 11; J gene: TRBJ2-5; V gene: TRBV12-3/TRBV12-4; CDR3 protein: CASSWRETQYF
CDR3 length: 14; J gene: TRBJ2-7; V gene: TRBV12-3/TRBV12-4; CDR3 protein: CASSLEGTGYEQYF
CDR3 length: 16; J gene: TRBJ2-3; V gene: TRBV5-1; CDR3 protein: CASSLGLAGGPDTQYF
CDR3 length: 14; J gene: TRBJ1-1; V gene: TRBV12-3/TRBV12-4; CDR3 protein: CASGLGEGGGEAFF
CDR3 length: 14; J gene: TRBJ2-5; V gene: TRBV12-3/TRBV12-4; CDR3 protein: CASRPGHSQETQYF
CDR3 length: 14; J gene: TRBJ2-7; V gene: TRBV28; CDR3 protein: CASQSSGSAYEQYF
CDR3 length: 16; J gene: TRBJ2-7; V gene: TRBV5-1; CDR3 protein: CASSFNGDGGSYEQYF
CDR3 length: 15; J gene: TRBJ1-5; V gene: TRBV6-1; CDR3 protein: CASSEDWGANQPQHF
CDR3 length: 16; J gene: TRBJ2-7; V gene: TRBV6-2/TRBV6-3; CDR3 protein: CASTTFSEGSPYEQYF
CDR3 length: 15; J gene: TRBJ1-1; V gene: TRBV20-1; CDR3 protein: CSAIVSGQLNTEAFF
CDR3 length: 14; J gene: TRBJ2-1; V gene: TRBV7-9; CDR3 protein: CASSTQGNYNEQFF
CDR3 length: 14; J gene: TRBJ1-1; V gene: TRBV12-3/TRBV12-4; CDR3 protein: CASSLLVLDTEAFF
CDR3 length: 11; J gene: TRBJ2-1; V gene: TRBV20-1; CDR3 protein: CSATGGNEQFF
CDR3 length: 14; J gene: TRBJ1-2; V gene: TRBV27; CDR3 protein: CASRRATGGVGYTF
CDR3 length: 13; J gene: TRBJ2-7; V gene: TRBV28; CDR3 protein: CASNQGTAYEQYF
CDR3 length: 13; J gene: TRBJ2-2; V gene: TRBV6-5; CDR3 protein: CASSYVLHGELFF
CDR3 length: 16; J gene: TRBJ2-1; V gene: TRBV7-9; CDR3 protein: CASSQLLAGGYNEQFF
CDR3 length: 18; J gene: TRBJ1-1; V gene: TRBV6-2/TRBV6-3; CDR3 protein: CASSYYQGPGGAGTEAFF
CDR3 length: 15; J gene: TRBJ1-2; V gene: TRBV12-3/TRBV12-4; CDR3 protein: CASSSGTGANYGYTF
CDR3 length: 18; J gene: TRBJ2-2; V gene: TRBV7-6; CDR3 protein: CASSLWDRVYEGTGELFF
CDR3 length: 14; J gene: TRBJ2-3; V gene: TRBV20-1; CDR3 protein: CSAKGLSITDTQYF
CDR3 length: 16; J gene: TRBJ2-1; V gene: TRBV20-1; CDR3 protein: CSAIAPSAPSYNEQFF